One sample yielded the 26 T cell receptor beta chains listed below, sequenced in a study of blood T cell repertoires in COVID-19. Libraries were prepared by immunoSEQ multiplex PCR; TCRdb keeps only in-frame clonotypes and omits some of them. The sample lists tens of thousands of clones; 73% were seen once. Sequencing used peripheral blood. The receptors were sampled from a woman in her 70s with acute or convalescent COVID-19.

This chain joins TRBV5-1 and TRBJ2-5, with TRBD2 matching 8 bases. This CDR3 has 15 residues. V lost 4 bases and J lost 5; bases outside the gene matches: 10. Germline lookup yields CDR1 SGHRS and CDR2 YFSETQ. CDR3 nucleotide sequence: TGCGCCAGCAGCCCCGGGGGGGCGTGGCTTGAGACCCAGTACTTC. It translates to CASSPGGAWLETQYF.

The chain is built from TRBV7-9 and TRBJ2-1; D is ambiguous. The germline gives CDR1 SEHNR, CDR2 FQNEAQ (reference sequence). Trimming left V 5 bases short and J 0 bases short, with 11 bases between. The CDR3 extends over 15 amino acids. CDR3 sequence: CASSRPGSSYNEQFF. CDR3 bases: TGTGCCAGCAGCCGCCCAGGAAGCTCCTACAATGAGCAGTTCTTC.

The J gene is TRBJ2-1, the V gene TRBV5-8; 7 bases are a match to TRBD1. Per the germline V gene, CDR1 is SGHTS and CDR2 is YDEGEE. The V gene end was trimmed by 0 bases and the J gene end by 8 bases; junction bases not matched to a gene: 8. The CDR3 totals 15 residues. The CDR3 DNA reads as TGTGCCAGCAGCTTGGGACAGGGTAAAGAATATGAGCAGTTCTTC. Encoded protein: CASSLGQGKEYEQFF. The variable domain in full, completed from reference TRBV5-8 and TRBJ2-1, reads EAGVTQSPTHLIKTRGQQATLRCSPISGHTSVYWYQQALGLGLQFLLWYDEGEERNRGNFPPRFSGRQFPNYSSELNVNALELEDSALYLCASSLGQGKEYEQFFGPGTRLTVL.

The chain recombines TRBV25-1 with TRBJ1-1; possibly TRBD1 for D (6 bases). Trimming shortened V by 7 bases and J by 0 bases, and 15 bases separated the two germline ends. Germline CDR1 is MGHDK and CDR2 is SYGVNS. The CDR3 contains 15 residues. CDR3 coding DNA: TGTGCCAGCAACAGGGATGGGACGGTGAACACTGAAGCTTTCTTT. Amino acids: CASNRDGTVNTEAFF.

The chain recombines TRBV6-5 with TRBJ1-2; a weak D match, TRBD1 (6 bases). Germline-derived CDR1 and CDR2 are MNHEY and SVGAGI. The CDR3 sequence is 15 residues long. Deletions cut 2 bases from V and 8 bases from J, with 18 bases between. The CDR3 region is CASSYDYRQAGGYTF. Here the CDR3 DNA reads TGTGCCAGCAGTTACGACTACCGACAGGCCGGAGGCTACACCTTC.

V usage is TRBV6-5 and J usage is TRBJ2-3; 9 positions agree with TRBD2. Germline V gene sequence: CDR1 MNHEY, CDR2 SVGAGI. This CDR3 comprises 15 residues. Trimming removed 2 bases from V and 6 bases from J; junction bases left unmatched: 6. The CDR3 DNA reads as TGTGCCAGCAGTTACCGGCGGGGGGGAACGGATACGCAGTATTTT. It translates to CASSYRRGGTDTQYF.

V gene TRBV10-2 combines with J gene TRBJ1-5; TRBD1 matches at 8 bases. Unmatched junction bases numbered 6, after V lost 3 bases and J lost 5 bases. Germline loops: CDR1 WSHSY, CDR2 SAAADI. The CDR3 runs 15 residues. The CDR3, as DNA: TGCGCCAGCAGTGACTCACAGGGGGAGCATCAGCCCCAGCATTTT. Its translation: CASSDSQGEHQPQHF.

This clone is a singleton in its sample. The chain carries TRBV5-6 and TRBJ1-4; TRBD1 matches at 7 bases. V lost 3 bases, J lost 7 bases, and 12 bases stayed unmatched. Germline loops: CDR1 SGHDT, CDR2 YYEEEE. The CDR3 length is 16 residues. CDR3: CASSSPNRGVGEKLFF. For the CDR3, the DNA is TGTGCCAGCAGCTCGCCAAACAGGGGAGTAGGTGAAAAACTGTTTTTT. Combining the CDR3 with reference TRBV5-6 and TRBJ1-4 gives the whole variable domain DAGVTQSPTHLIKTRGQQVTLRCSPKSGHDTVSWYQQALGQGPQFIFQYYEEEERQRGNFPDRFSGHQFPNYSSELNVNALLLGDSALYLCASSSPNRGVGEKLFFGSGTQLSVL.

The rearrangement joins TRBV19 to TRBJ2-6; possibly TRBD1 for D (6 bases). Germline CDR1 reads LNHDA; CDR2 reads SQIVND (reference sequence). This CDR3 contains 15 residues. The germline V and J ends were trimmed by 5 bases and 4 bases, with 12 bases remaining between them. The CDR3, as DNA: TGTGCCAGTAGTGCTGCAGGGGTCGGGGCCAACGTCCTGACTTTC. Amino acid sequence: CASSAAGVGANVLTF.

The rearrangement links TRBV6-5 to TRBJ1-2; D possibly corresponds to TRBD1 (5 bases). CDR3 length equals 14 residues. Deletions cut 3 bases from V and 3 bases from J, with 11 bases between. Germline V gene data show CDR1 as MNHEY and CDR2 as SVGAGI. The CDR3 DNA reads TGTGCCAGCAGTTATCAGGGTTCCTACTATGGCTACACCTTC. Translation: CASSYQGSYYGYTF.

This chain links TRBV18 with TRBJ1-2, with TRBD1 matching over 8 bases. The CDR3 consists of 17 residues. After removal of 3 bases from V and 5 bases from J, the junction contained 14 bases not matched to a gene. Germline-derived CDR1 and CDR2 are KGHSH and LQKENI. This CDR3 reads CASSPKYGDRLKYGYTF. In nucleotides, the CDR3 is TGTGCCAGCTCACCGAAATACGGGGACAGGTTGAAGTATGGCTACACCTTC.

The CDR3 DNA reads TGTGCCATCAGTTACAGGGAGGGCACTGAAGCTTTCTTT. This gives the protein CAISYREGTEAFF. The chain joins TRBV10-3 to TRBJ1-1, with a possible D match to TRBD1 (6 bases). CDR1 is ENHRY and CDR2 is SYGVKD in the germline V gene. CDR3 length: 13 amino acids. Trimming took off 5 bases at V and 4 bases at J, with 11 bases between the two ends.

CDR3 sequence reads: CASSRNPSGNEQFF. The CDR3 bases are TGTGCCAGCAGCCGGAACCCGTCGGGGAATGAGCAGTTCTTC. The chain links TRBV7-2 to TRBJ2-1; perhaps TRBD2 as D (5 bases). V was pared by 5 bases and J by 7 bases, with 15 bases between. Germline values: CDR1 SGHTA, CDR2 FQGNSA. The CDR3 length is 14 residues.

The chain carries TRBV7-3 and TRBJ1-1, with 10 positions matching TRBD1. Germline CDR1 SGHTA, CDR2 FQGTGA. This CDR3 has 14 residues. Losses at the gene ends were 5 bases for V and 7 bases for J; bases not matched to a gene: 7. This CDR3 is CASSRDRGTIEAFF. The DNA of the CDR3 is TGTGCCAGCAGCCGGGACAGGGGAACGATTGAAGCTTTCTTT.

V and J are TRBV2 and TRBJ1-5, with unresolved D. This CDR3 spans 13 amino acids. Per the germline V gene, CDR1 is SNHLY and CDR2 is FYNNEI. The germline V and J ends were trimmed by 2 bases and 2 bases, with 4 bases remaining between them. The CDR3 DNA follows: TGTGCCAGCAGTGAAATCGGCAATCAGCCCCAGCATTTT. It specifies CASSEIGNQPQHF.

CDR3 protein: CASSPLSGRTGELFF. The CDR3 coding sequence is TGCGCCAGCAGCCCCCTTTCGGGGAGGACCGGGGAGCTGTTTTTT. J is TRBJ2-2 and V is TRBV4-1, with a possible D match to TRBD2 (6 bases). This CDR3 contains 15 residues. The V gene's germline CDR1 is MGHRA and CDR2 YSYEKL. Trimming cost V 4 bases and J 5 bases, with 14 bases left between them.

The table lists this clone with a few counts. This chain connects TRBV3-1 (or the pseudogene TRBV3-2) to TRBJ2-7; possible D gene TRBD2, 5 bases. Germline-derived CDR1 and CDR2 are LGHDT and YNNKEL (reference sequence). This CDR3 has 14 residues. Trimming took off 0 bases at V and 5 bases at J, with 11 bases between the two ends. This CDR3 reads CASSQEWRVDEQYF. For the CDR3, the DNA is TGTGCCAGCAGCCAAGAATGGCGGGTCGACGAGCAGTACTTC.

V gene TRBV6-5 combines with J gene TRBJ2-1; 7 bases agree with TRBD1. The CDR3 runs 11 residues. In germline, CDR1 is MNHEY, CDR2 SVGAGI. V shed 0 bases, J shed 14 bases, and the junction held 1 base outside the gene matches. CDR3 coding DNA: TGTGCCAGCAGTTACTCAGGACAGGAGTTCTTC. As protein: CASSYSGQEFF.

The chain carries TRBV3-1 (or the pseudogene TRBV3-2) and TRBJ1-4; D gene uncertain. The CDR3 covers 14 residues. Trimming took off 5 bases at V and 7 bases at J, with 14 bases between the two ends. CDR1 LGHDT and CDR2 YNNKEL come from the germline V gene (reference sequence). The CDR3 reads CASSSTVEGEKLFF. The CDR3 DNA is TGTGCCAGCAGCTCAACAGTGGAAGGTGAAAAACTGTTTTTT.

This chain links TRBV18 with TRBJ1-4; a possible D gene is TRBD1 (6 bases). Looked up from germline, CDR1 is KGHSH and CDR2 is LQKENI. The V end lost 10 bases, the J end lost 8 bases, and 17 bases lay between the germline ends. The CDR3 has 13 amino acids. The CDR3 reads CATQRTAGEKLFF. As DNA, the CDR3 is TGTGCCACCCAACGGACAGCAGGGGAAAAACTGTTTTTT. Complete variable domain (other parts from reference TRBV18 and TRBJ1-4): NAGVMQNPRHLVRRRGQEARLRCSPMKGHSHVYWYRQLPEEGLKFMVYLQKENIIDESGMPKERFSAEFPKEGPSILRIQQVVRGDSAAYFCATQRTAGEKLFFGSGTQLSVL.

The chain is built from TRBV2 and TRBJ2-3; D is possibly TRBD2 (6 bases). The CDR3 sequence is 13 residues long. The V end was cut by 3 bases, the J end by 5 bases, with 9 bases between. In germline, CDR1 is SNHLY, CDR2 FYNNEI. Here the CDR3 reads CASSDGGGDTQYF. For the CDR3, the DNA is TGTGCCAGCAGTGACGGGGGTGGAGATACGCAGTATTTT.

V usage is TRBV27 and J usage is TRBJ1-2, with 7 bases that match TRBD1. V was clipped by 7 bases and J by 2 bases; unmatched bases: 4. This CDR3 has 13 amino acids. The V gene's germline CDR1 is MNHEY and CDR2 SMNVEV (reference sequence). The CDR3 region is CASTRDRNYGYTF. DNA for the CDR3: TGTGCCAGCACCCGGGACAGAAACTATGGCTACACCTTC.

V gene TRBV5-1 combines with J gene TRBJ1-1, with a tentative D call TRBD1 (5 bases). V dropped 5 bases and J dropped 5 bases, with 13 bases sitting between them. The CDR3 is made up of 13 amino acids. CDR1 and CDR2 from the germline V gene are SGHRS and YFSETQ. CDR3 DNA: TGCGCCAGCAGTGTACAGGAATTGACTGAAGCTTTCTTT. Protein: CASSVQELTEAFF.

The chain joins TRBV10-3 to TRBJ1-1; the D gene is possibly TRBD1 (6 bases). Trimming cost V 9 bases and J 1 base, with 12 bases left between them. Looked up from germline, CDR1 is ENHRY and CDR2 is SYGVKD. The CDR3 is 13 residues long. The CDR3 DNA follows: TGTGCCATGTCACAGGGTACGAACACTGAAGCTTTCTTT. Encoded protein: CAMSQGTNTEAFF.

The chain couples TRBV11-2 to TRBJ1-2; no reliable D call. The ends were cut back, 0 bases at V and 6 bases at J, with 17 bases in the middle. Germline V lookup: CDR1 SGHAT, CDR2 FQNNGV. This CDR3 is 16 amino acids long. Here the CDR3 reads CASSLDLGGYLNGYTF. The CDR3 nucleotides are TGTGCCAGCAGCTTAGATCTTGGCGGTTACTTGAATGGCTACACCTTC. The full variable domain, with the rest looked up from reference TRBV11-2 and TRBJ1-2, is EAGVAQSPRYKIIEKRQSVAFWCNPISGHATLYWYQQILGQGPKLLIQFQNNGVVDDSQLPKDRFSAERLKGVDSTLKIQPAKLEDSAVYLCASSLDLGGYLNGYTFGSGTRLTVV.

The chain uses TRBV7-9 and TRBJ1-2; TRBD1 matches 7 bases. Trimming cost V 3 bases and J 2 bases; bases outside gene matches: 3. CDR1 is SEHNR, CDR2 FQNEAQ, per germline (reference sequence). The CDR3 contains 14 residues. This CDR3 reads CASSLPTGNYGYTF. CDR3 bases: TGTGCCAGCAGCTTGCCGACAGGGAACTATGGCTACACCTTC.